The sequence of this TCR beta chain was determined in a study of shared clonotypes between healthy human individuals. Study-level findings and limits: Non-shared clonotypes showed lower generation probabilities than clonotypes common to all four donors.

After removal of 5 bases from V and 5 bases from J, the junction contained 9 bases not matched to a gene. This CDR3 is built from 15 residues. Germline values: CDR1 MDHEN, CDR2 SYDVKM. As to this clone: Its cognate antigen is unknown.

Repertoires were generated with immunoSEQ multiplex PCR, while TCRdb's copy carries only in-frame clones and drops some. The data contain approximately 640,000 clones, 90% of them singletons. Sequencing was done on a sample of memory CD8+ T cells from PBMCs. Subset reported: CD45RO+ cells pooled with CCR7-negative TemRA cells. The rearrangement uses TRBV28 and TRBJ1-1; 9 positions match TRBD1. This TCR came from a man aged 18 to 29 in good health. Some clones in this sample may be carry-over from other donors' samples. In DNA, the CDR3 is TGTGCCAGCAGTCCTCTACAGGGGGCGCGGACTGAAGCTTTCTTT. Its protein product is CASSPLQGARTEAFF.